This T cell receptor (beta chain) was retrieved from a study of patients and donors after allogeneic stem cell transplantation. The table lists this clonotype with a few counts. TCRdb re-analysed the RT-PCR reads in MiXCR, keeping a single row per CDR3 protein. The sample has roughly 200,000 distinct CDR3 sequences; 41% are singletons. The TCR originated in a human donor who was either an allogeneic HSCT recipient or a stem cell or donor lymphocyte infusion donor (not recorded which). It is not recorded whose cells these are; they may come from a transplant donor. Sequencing input: blood, either unsorted or a sorted T cell fraction (not recorded which).

The CDR3, as DNA: TGTGCCAGCGCAGAACAGGTATTGAACACTGAAGCTTTCTTT. Translated: CASAEQVLNTEAFF. The chain is built from TRBV12-3 or TRBV12-4 and TRBJ1-1, with D tentatively TRBD1 (5 bases). The CDR3 loop spans 14 amino acids. Trimming left V 8 bases short and J 0 bases short, with 13 bases between.